Sequencing of this T cell receptor (beta chain) was carried out in a study of human T cells and chemical hapten exposure. V was clipped by 4 bases and J by 1 base, with 14 bases between them. This CDR3 contains 15 residues. Germline V gene lookup returns CDR1 SGHNT and CDR2 YYREEE (reference sequence). It was the library that attached unique molecular identifiers to individual cDNA molecules. TCRdb recomputed calls from the RACE reads with MiXCR, one row per CDR3 protein. The sample has about 45,000 distinct CDR3 sequences, 3.5% to 4.5% seen once. Time point indicated: healthy volunteer bleed at 2 weeks. Blood, whole and unfractionated, served as the source for total RNA extraction. Study-wide results and limits: The number of TCRs over 1 in 1000 frequency stayed unchanged after DPC.

This clonotype was detected ten times or more. Its specificity is not known. Sequenced material: whole blood. This sequence originates from a female donor in good health. Some clones in this sample may be carry-over from other donors' samples. The genes are TRBV5-4 and TRBJ2-5, with a weak D call TRBD2 (5 bases). CDR3 coding DNA: TGTGCCAGCAGCCCCACCATAGCGTTCCAAGAGACCCAGTACTTC. It yields the protein CASSPTIAFQETQYF.